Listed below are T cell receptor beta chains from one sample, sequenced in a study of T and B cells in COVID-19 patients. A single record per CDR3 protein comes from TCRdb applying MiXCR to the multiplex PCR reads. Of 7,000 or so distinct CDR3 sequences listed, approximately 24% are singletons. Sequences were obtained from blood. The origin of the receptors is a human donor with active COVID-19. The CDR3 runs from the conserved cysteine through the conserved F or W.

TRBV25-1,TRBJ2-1,CASYIGGAEQFF
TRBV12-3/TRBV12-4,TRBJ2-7,CASSTTTLGYEQYF
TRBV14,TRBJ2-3,CASSQVRSRGQNTQYF
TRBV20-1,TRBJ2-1,CSARKEEQFF
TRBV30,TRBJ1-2,CAWRLAGTDGYTF
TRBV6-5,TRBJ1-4,CASSYDGTGGELFF
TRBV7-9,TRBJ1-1,CASSLDREIRAFF
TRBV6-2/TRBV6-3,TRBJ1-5,CASQGLTSNQPQHF
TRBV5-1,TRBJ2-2,CASSLAVATGELFF
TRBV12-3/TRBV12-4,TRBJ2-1,CASSPSTDFYNDQFF
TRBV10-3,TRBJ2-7,CAISERAGEREQYF
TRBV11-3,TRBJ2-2,CASRRPGNTGELFF
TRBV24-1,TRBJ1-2,CATSASNYGYTF
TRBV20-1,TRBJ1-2,CSASRNAGRGTNYGYTF
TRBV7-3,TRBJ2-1,CASSRLAGGFGGYNEQFF
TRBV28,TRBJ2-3,CASSPITISTDTQYF
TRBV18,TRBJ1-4,CASSPEVSRANEKLFF
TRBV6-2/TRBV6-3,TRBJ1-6,CACSPQDSYNSPLHF
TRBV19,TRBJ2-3,CASSMTSGSPDTQYF
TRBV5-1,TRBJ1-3,CASSLEGFVSGNTIYF
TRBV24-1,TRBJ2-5,CATSDLHRGRGETQYF
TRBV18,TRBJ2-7,CASSPEVSYEQYF
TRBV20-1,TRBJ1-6,CSAASGGIYSPLHF
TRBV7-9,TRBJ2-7,CASSFGPFYEQYF
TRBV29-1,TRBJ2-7,CSVEGHDQDPYEQYF
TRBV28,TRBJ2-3,CASSGTSGAKMRRYTQYF
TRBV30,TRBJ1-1,CAWSVPGGKAEAFF
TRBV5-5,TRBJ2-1,CVSSRNWDSSYEQFF
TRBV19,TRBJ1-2,CASSIGFRSAGGYTF
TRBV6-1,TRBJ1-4,CASTMTGTGGELFF
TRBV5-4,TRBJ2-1,CASSLGQGSYNEQFF
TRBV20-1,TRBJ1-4,CSARDRGGKSEKLFF
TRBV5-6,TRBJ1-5,CASSDRRKSNQPQHF